This T cell receptor (beta chain) was obtained from a study of immune heterogeneity within non-small cell lung tumors. At the level of the study: Tumors were classified as 4 squamous cell carcinomas, about nine non-squamous carcinomas and 1 not otherwise specified. Overall study results and limits: Recurrence of identical dominant CDR3 beta clonotypes was observed across intrapatient tumor sites, concomitant with site-unique high-frequency clones.

Template was bulk tumor genomic DNA, roughly 650 ng per sample. Every primary tumor yielded several biopsies, spaced far apart, that were taken during surgery. The study enrolled patients with untreated, newly diagnosed non-small cell lung cancer who underwent curative surgery. This CDR3 region has 13 residues. Germline CDR1 MNHNS, CDR2 SASEGT. Trimming stripped 5 bases from V and 2 bases from J, with 10 bases between. This clonotype is medium-sized within its sample. Its antigen is unknown. A first 10-cycle multiplex round used 32 V-gene and 13 J-gene primers on TCR beta CDR3. In TCRdb, the multiplex PCR reads were re-called with MiXCR into one record per CDR3 protein. The sample shows about 20,000 distinct CDR3 sequences, 25% to 30% of them seen only once.

The specimen was lung tumor tissue. The source of this sequence is a man in his forties or fifties with non-small cell lung cancer. The V and J genes are TRBV6-1 and TRBJ2-7; D is perhaps TRBD1 or TRBD2 (5 bases each). The CDR3 here is CASSTWDAYEQYF. CDR3 bases: TGTGCCAGCAGTACCTGGGACGCCTACGAGCAGTACTTC.